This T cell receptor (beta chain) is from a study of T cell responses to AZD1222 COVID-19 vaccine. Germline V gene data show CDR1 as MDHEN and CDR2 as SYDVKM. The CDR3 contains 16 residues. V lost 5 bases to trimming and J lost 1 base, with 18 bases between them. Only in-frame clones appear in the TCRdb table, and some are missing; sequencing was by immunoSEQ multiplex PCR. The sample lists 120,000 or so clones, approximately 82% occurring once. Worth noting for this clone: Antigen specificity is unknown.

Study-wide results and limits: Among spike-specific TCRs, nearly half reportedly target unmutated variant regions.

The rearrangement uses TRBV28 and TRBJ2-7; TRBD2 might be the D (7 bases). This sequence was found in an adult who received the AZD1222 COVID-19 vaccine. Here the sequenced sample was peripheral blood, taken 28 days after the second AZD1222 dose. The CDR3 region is CASSLSDGGPSYEQYF. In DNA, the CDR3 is TGTGCCAGCAGTCTATCCGACGGGGGGCCATCCTACGAGCAGTACTTC.